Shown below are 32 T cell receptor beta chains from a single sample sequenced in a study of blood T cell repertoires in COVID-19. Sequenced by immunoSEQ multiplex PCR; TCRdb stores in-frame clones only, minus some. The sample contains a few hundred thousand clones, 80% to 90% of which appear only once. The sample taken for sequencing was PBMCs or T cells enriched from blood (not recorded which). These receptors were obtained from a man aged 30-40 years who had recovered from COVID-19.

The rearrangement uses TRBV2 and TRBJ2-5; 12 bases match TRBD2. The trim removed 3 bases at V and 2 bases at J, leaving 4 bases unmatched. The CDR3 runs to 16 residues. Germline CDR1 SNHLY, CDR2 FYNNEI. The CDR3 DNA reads TGTGCCAGCAGTGATGGACTAGCGGGACGACAAGAGACCCAGTACTTC. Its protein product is CASSDGLAGRQETQYF.

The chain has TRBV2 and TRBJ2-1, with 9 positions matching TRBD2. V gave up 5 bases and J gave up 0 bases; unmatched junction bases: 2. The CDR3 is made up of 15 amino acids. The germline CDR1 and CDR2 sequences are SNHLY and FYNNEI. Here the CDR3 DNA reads TGTGCCAGCAGTAGCGGGGGGCACTCCTACAATGAGCAGTTCTTC. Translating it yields CASSSGGHSYNEQFF.

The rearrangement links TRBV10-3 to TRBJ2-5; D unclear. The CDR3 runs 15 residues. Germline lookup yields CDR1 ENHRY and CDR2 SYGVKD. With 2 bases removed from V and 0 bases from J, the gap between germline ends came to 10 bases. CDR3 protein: CAISETPQYQETQYF. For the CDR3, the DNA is TGTGCCATCAGTGAGACCCCGCAGTACCAAGAGACCCAGTACTTC.

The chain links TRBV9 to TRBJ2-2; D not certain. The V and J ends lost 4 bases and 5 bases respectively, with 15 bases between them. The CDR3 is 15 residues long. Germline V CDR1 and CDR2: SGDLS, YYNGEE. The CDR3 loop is CASSPLSVGTGELFF. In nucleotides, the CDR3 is TGTGCCAGCAGCCCCCTGTCGGTCGGTACCGGGGAGCTGTTTTTT.

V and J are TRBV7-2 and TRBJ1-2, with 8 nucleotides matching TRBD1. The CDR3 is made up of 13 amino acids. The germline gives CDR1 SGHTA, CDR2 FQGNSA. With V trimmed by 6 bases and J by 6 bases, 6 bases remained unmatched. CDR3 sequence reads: CASRLDRVDGYTF. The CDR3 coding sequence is TGTGCCAGCAGGCTGGACAGGGTAGATGGCTACACCTTC.

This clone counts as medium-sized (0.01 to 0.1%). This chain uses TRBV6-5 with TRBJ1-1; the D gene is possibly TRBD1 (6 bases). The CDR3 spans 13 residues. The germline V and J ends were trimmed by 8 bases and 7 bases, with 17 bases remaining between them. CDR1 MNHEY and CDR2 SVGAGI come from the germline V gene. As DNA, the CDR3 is TGTGCCAGCCAACAGGGAGAACGGGATGAAGCTTTCTTT. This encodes CASQQGERDEAFF.

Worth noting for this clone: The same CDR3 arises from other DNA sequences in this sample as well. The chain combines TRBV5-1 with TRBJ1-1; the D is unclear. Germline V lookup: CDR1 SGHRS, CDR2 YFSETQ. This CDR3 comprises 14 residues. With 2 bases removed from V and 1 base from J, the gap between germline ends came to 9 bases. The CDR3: CASSFSGSNTEAFF. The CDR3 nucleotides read TGCGCCAGCAGCTTTAGTGGTTCGAACACTGAAGCTTTCTTT.

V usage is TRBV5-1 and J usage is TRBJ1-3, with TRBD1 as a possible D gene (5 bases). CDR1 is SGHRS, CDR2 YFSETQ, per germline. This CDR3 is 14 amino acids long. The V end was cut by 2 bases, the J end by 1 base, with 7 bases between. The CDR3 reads CASSFQGSGNTIYF. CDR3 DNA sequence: TGCGCCAGCAGCTTCCAGGGATCTGGAAACACCATATATTTT. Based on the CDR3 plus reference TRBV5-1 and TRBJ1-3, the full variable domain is KAGVTQTPRYLIKTRGQQVTLSCSPISGHRSVSWYQQTPGQGLQFLFEYFSETQRNKGNFPGRFSGRQFSNSRSEMNVSTLELGDSALYLCASSFQGSGNTIYFGEGSWLTVV.

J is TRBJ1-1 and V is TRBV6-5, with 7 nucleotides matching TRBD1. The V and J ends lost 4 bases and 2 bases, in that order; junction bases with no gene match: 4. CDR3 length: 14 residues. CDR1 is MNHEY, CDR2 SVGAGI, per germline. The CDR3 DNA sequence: TGTGCCAGCAGTTCAGGGGGGACCAACACTGAAGCTTTCTTT. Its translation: CASSSGGTNTEAFF.

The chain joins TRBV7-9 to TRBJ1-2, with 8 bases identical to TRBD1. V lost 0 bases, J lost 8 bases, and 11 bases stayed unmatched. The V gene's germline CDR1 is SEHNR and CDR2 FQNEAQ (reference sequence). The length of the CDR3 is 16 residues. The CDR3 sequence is CASSLARQGKSEGYTF. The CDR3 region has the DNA TGTGCCAGCAGCTTAGCTAGACAGGGGAAGTCGGAGGGCTACACCTTC.

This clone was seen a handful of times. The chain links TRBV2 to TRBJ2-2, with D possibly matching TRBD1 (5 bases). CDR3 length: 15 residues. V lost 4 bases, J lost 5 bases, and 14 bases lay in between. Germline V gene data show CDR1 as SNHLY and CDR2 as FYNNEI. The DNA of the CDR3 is TGTGCCAGCAGTGGGATAGGGGTGGAAACCGGGGAGCTGTTTTTT. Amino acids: CASSGIGVETGELFF.

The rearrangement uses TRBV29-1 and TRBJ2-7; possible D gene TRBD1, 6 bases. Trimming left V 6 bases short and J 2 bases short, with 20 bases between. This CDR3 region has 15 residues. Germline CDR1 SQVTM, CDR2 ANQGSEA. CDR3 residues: CSVTIPGHHPYEQYF. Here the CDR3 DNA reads TGCAGCGTAACCATACCGGGACACCACCCCTACGAGCAGTACTTC.

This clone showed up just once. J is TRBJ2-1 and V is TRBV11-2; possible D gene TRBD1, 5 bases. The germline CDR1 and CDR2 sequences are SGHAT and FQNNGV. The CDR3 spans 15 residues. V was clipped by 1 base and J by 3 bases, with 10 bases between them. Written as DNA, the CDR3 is TGTGCCAGCAGCTTAGGGCAGGGCATCTACAATGAGCAGTTCTTC. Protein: CASSLGQGIYNEQFF.

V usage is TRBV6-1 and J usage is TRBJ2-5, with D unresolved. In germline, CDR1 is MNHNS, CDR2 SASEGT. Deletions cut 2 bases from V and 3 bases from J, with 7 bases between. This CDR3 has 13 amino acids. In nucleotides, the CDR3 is TGTGCCAGCAGTGAATTCGTAGAAGAGACCCAGTACTTC. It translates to CASSEFVEETQYF.

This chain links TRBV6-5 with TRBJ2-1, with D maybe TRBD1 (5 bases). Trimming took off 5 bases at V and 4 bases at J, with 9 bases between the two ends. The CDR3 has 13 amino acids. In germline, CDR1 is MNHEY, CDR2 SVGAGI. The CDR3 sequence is CASSPRQYNEQFF. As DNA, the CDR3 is TGTGCCAGCAGTCCGCGACAGTACAATGAGCAGTTCTTC.

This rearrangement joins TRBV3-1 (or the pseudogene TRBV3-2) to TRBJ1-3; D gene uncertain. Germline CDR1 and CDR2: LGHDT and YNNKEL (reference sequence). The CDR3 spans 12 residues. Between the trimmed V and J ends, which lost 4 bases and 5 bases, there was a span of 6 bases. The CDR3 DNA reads TGTGCCAGCAGCCCAACAAGAAACACCATATATTTT. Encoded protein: CASSPTRNTIYF.

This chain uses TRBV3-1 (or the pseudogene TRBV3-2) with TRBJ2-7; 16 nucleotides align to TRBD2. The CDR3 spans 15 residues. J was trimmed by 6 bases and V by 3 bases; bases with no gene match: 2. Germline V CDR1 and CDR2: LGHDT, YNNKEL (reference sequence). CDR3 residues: CASSQGLAGGPEQYF. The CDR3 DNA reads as TGTGCCAGCAGCCAGGGACTAGCGGGGGGGCCCGAGCAGTACTTC.

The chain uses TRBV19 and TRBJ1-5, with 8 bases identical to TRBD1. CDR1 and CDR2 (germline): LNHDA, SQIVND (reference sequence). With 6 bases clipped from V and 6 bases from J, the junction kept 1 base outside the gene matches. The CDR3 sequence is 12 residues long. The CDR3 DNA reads TGTGCCAGTAGGCAGGGGGCTCAGCCCCAGCATTTT. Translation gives CASRQGAQPQHF. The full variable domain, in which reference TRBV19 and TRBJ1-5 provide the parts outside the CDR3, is DGGITQSPKYLFRKEGQNVTLSCEQNLNHDAMYWYRQDPGQGLRLIYYSQIVNDFQKGDIAEGYSVSREKKESFPLTVTSAQKNPTAFYLCASRQGAQPQHFGDGTRLSIL.

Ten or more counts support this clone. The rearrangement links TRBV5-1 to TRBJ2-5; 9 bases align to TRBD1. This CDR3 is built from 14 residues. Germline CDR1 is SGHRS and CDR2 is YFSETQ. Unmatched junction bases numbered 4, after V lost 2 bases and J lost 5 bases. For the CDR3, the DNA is TGCGCCAGCAGCTTAGGACAGGGGCCGGAGACCCAGTACTTC. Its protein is CASSLGQGPETQYF.

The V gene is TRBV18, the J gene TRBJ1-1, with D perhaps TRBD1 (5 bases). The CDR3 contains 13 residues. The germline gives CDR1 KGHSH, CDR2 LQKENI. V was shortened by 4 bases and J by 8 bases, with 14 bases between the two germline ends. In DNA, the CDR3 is TGTGCCAGCTCACAGGGGTTTGGCCAAGAAGCTTTCTTT. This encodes CASSQGFGQEAFF.

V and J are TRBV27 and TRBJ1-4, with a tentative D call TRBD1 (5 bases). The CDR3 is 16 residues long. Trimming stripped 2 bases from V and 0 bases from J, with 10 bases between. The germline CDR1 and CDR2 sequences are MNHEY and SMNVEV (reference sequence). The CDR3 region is CASSLQSGATNEKLFF. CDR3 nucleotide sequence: TGTGCCAGCAGTTTACAGTCGGGGGCAACTAATGAAAAACTGTTTTTT.

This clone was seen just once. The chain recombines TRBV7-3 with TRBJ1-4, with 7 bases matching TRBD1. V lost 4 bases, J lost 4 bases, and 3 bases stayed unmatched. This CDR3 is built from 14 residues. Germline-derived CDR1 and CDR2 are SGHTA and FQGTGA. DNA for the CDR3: TGTGCCAGCAGCTCTCAGGGGGGTAATGAAAAACTGTTTTTT. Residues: CASSSQGGNEKLFF.

The CDR3 DNA reads as TGTGCCAGCAGCCCCCGGGGGGGCGAGGATCAGCCCCAGCATTTT. This encodes CASSPRGGEDQPQHF. The V call is TRBV7-9, the J call TRBJ1-5, with a tentative D call TRBD1 (6 bases). V dropped 5 bases and J dropped 5 bases, with 16 bases sitting between them. CDR1 and CDR2 (germline): SEHNR, FQNEAQ (reference sequence). The CDR3 spans 15 residues.

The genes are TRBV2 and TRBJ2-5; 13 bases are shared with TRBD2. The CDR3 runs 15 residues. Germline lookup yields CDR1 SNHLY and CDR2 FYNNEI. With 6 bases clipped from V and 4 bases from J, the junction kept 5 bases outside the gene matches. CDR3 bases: TGTGCCAGCAGCGGGACTAGCGGGGCTCCAGAGACCCAGTACTTC. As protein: CASSGTSGAPETQYF.

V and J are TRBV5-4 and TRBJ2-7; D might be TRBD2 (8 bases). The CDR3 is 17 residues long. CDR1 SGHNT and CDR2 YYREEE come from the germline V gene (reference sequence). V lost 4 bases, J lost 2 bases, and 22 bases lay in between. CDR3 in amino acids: CASSPAGGAGGTYEQYF. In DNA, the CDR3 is TGTGCCAGCAGCCCGGCCGGGGGGGCAGGGGGGACCTACGAGCAGTACTTC.

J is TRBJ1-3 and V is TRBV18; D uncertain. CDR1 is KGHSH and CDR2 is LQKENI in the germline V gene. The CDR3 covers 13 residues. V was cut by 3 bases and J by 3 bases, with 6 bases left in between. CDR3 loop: CASSPLVGNTIYF. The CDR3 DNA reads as TGTGCCAGCTCACCGCTAGTTGGAAACACCATATATTTT.

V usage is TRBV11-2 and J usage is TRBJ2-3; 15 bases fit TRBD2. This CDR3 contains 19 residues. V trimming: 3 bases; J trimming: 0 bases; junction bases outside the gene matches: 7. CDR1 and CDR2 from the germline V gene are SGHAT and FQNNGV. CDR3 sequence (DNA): TGTGCCAGCAGCTTCCTCAGGACTAGCGGGGGGGATAGCACAGATACGCAGTATTTT. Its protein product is CASSFLRTSGGDSTDTQYF.

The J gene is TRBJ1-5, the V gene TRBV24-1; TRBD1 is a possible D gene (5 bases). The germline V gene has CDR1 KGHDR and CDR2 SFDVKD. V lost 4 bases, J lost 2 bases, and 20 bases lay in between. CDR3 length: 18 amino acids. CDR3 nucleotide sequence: TGTGCCACCAGTGACTCCCGCGGCGGAGGGGCTGGCAATCAGCCCCAGCATTTT. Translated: CATSDSRGGGAGNQPQHF.

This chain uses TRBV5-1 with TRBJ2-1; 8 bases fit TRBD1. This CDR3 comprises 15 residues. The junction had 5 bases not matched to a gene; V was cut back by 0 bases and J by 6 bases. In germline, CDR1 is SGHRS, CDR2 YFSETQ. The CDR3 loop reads CASSLGQGAGNEQFF. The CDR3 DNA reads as TGCGCCAGCAGCTTGGGCCAGGGGGCAGGCAATGAGCAGTTCTTC.

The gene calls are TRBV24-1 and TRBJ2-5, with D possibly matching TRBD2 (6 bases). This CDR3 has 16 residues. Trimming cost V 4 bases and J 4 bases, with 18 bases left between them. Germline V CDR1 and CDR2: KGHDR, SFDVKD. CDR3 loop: CATSEAGGKQGETQYF. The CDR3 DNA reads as TGTGCCACCAGTGAGGCTGGGGGGAAACAAGGAGAGACCCAGTACTTC.

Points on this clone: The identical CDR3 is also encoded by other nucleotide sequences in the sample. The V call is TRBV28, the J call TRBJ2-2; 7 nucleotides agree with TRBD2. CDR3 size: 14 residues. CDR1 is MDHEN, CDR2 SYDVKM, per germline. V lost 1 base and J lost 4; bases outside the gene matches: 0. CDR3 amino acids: CASSLSGGTGELFF. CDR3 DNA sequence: TGTGCCAGCAGTTTATCGGGGGGCACCGGGGAGCTGTTTTTT.

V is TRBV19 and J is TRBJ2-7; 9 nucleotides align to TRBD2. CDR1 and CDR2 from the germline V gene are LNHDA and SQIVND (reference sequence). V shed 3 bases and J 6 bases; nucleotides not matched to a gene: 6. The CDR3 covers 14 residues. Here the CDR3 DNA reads TGTGCCAGTAGTATCGGGGAGACTAGCGGCGAGCAGTACTTC. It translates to CASSIGETSGEQYF. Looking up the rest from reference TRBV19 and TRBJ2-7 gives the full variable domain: DGGITQSPKYLFRKEGQNVTLSCEQNLNHDAMYWYRQDPGQGLRLIYYSQIVNDFQKGDIAEGYSVSREKKESFPLTVTSAQKNPTAFYLCASSIGETSGEQYFGPGTRLTVT.